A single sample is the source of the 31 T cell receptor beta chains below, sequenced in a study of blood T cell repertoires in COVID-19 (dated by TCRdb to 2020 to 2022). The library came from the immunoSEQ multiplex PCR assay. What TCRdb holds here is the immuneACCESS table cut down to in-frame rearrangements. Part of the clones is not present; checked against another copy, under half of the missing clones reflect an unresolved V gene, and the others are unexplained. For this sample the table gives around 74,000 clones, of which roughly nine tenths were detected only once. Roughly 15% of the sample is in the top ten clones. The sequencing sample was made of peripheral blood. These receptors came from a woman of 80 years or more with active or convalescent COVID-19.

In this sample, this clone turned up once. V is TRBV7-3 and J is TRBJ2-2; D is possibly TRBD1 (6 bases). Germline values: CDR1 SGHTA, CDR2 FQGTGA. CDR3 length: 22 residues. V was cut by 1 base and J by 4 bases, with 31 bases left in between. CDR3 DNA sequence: TGTGCCAGCAGCTTAAATCCCCGACCTCCCGTTGTACCGGGACACATCACCGGGGAGCTGTTTTTT. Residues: CASSLNPRPPVVPGHITGELFF.

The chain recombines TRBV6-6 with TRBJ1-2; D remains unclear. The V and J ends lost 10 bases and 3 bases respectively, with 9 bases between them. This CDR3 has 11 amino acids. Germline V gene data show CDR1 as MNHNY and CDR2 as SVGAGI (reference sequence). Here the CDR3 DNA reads TGTGCCACCTCCCGGGACTATGGCTACACCTTC. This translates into CATSRDYGYTF.

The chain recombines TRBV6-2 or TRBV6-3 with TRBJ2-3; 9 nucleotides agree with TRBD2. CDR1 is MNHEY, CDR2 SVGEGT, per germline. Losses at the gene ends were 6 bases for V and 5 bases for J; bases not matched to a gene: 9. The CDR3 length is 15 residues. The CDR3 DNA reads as TGTGCCAGCAGCAACCCCCAAGCGGGGGGAGATACGCAGTATTTT. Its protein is CASSNPQAGGDTQYF.

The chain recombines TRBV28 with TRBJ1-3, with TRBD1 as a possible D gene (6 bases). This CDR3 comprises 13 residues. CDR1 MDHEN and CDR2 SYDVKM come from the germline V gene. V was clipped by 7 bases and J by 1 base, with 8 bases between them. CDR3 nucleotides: TGTGCCAGCATTAGGGGGTCTGGAAACACCATATATTTT. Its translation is CASIRGSGNTIYF. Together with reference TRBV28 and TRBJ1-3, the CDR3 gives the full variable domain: DVKVTQSSRYLVKRTGEKVFLECVQDMDHENMFWYRQDPGLGLRLIYFSYDVKMKEKGDIPEGYSVSREKKERFSLILESASTNQTSMYLCASIRGSGNTIYFGEGSWLTVV.

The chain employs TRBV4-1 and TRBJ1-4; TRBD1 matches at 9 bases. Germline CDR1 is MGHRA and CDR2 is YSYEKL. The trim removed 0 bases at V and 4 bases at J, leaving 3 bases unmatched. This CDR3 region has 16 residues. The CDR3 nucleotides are TGCGCCAGCAGCCAAGAGCCGGACAGGGGTAATGAAAAACTGTTTTTT. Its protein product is CASSQEPDRGNEKLFF.

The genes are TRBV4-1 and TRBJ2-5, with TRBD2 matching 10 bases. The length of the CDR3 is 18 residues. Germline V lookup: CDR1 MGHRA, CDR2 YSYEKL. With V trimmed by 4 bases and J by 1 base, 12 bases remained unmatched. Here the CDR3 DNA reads TGCGCCAGCAGCCCACAAAACGGCCTAGCGGGGGCCCAAGAGACCCAGTACTTC. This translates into CASSPQNGLAGAQETQYF.

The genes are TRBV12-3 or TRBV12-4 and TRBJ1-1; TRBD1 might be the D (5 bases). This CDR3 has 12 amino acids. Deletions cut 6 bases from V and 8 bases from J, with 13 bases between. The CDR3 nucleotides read TGTGCCAGCAGCCGGGGGACGACGGAAGCTTTCTTT. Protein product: CASSRGTTEAFF.

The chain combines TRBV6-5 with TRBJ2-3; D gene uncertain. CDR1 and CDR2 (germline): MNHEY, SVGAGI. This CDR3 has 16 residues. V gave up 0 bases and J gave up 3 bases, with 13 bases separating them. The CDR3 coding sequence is TGTGCCAGCAGTTACTCGTTGGTCAGATCTACAGATACGCAGTATTTT. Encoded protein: CASSYSLVRSTDTQYF.

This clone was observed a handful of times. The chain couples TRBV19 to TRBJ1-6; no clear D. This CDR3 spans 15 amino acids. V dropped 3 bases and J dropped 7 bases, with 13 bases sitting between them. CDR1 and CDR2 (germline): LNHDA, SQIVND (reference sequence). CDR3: CASSIMWEKNSPLHF. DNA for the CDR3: TGTGCCAGTAGTATTATGTGGGAGAAAAATTCACCCCTCCACTTT.

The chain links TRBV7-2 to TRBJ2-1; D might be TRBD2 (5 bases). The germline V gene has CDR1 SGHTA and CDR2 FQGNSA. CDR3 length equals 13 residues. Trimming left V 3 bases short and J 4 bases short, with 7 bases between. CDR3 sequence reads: CASSLSGYNEQFF. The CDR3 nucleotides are TGTGCCAGCAGCTTGAGCGGATACAATGAGCAGTTCTTC.

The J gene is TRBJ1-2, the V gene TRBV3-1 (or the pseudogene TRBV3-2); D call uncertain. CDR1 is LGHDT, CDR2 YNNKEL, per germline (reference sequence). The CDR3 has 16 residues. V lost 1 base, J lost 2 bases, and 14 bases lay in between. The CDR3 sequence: CASSQVTQTPNYGYTF. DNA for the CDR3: TGTGCCAGCAGCCAAGTAACCCAGACTCCCAACTATGGCTACACCTTC.

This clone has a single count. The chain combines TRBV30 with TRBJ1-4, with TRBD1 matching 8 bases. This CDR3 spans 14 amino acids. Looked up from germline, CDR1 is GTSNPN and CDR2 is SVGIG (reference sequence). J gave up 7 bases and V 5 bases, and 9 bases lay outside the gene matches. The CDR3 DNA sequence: TGTGCCTGGGAACCGACAGGGGTTTTTGAAAAACTGTTTTTT. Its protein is CAWEPTGVFEKLFF.

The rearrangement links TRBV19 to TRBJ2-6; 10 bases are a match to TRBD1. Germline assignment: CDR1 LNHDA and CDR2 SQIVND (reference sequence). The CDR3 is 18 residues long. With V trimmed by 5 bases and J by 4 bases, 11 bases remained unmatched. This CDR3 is CASSELGQGPLGANVLTF. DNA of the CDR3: TGTGCCAGTAGTGAGTTGGGACAGGGGCCTCTGGGGGCCAACGTCCTGACTTTC.

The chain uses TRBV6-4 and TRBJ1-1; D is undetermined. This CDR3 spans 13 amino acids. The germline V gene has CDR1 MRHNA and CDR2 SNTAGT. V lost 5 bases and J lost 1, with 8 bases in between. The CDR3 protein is CASSYEQNTEAFF. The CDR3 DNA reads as TGTGCCAGCAGTTATGAACAGAACACTGAAGCTTTCTTT.

The CDR3 here is CASSLIYRGGNTIYF. The CDR3 region has the DNA TGTGCCAGCAGTTTAATCTACAGGGGAGGAAACACCATATATTTT. The rearrangement joins TRBV28 to TRBJ1-3, with 7 nucleotides matching TRBD1. With 2 bases clipped from V and 4 bases from J, the junction kept 5 bases outside the gene matches. Germline CDR1 MDHEN, CDR2 SYDVKM. This CDR3 comprises 15 residues.

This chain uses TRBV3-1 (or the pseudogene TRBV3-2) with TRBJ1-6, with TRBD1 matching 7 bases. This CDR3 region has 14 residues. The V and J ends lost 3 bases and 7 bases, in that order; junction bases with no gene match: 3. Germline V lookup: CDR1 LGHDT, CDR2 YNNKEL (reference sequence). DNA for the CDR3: TGTGCCAGCAGCCAGGAGGGGGCGAATTCACCCCTCCACTTT. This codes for CASSQEGANSPLHF.

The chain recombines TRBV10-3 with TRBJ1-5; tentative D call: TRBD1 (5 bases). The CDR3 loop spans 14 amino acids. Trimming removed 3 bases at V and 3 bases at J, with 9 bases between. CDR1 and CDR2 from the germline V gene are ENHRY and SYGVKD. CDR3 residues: CAISEGVNNQPQHF. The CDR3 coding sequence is TGTGCCATCAGTGAAGGGGTCAACAATCAGCCCCAGCATTTT.

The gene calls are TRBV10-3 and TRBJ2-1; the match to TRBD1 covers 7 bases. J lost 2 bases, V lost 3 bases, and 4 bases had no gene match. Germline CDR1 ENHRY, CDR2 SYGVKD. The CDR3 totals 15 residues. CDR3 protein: CAISDYRGTYNEQFF. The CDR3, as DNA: TGTGCCATCAGTGATTACAGGGGAACCTACAATGAGCAGTTCTTC.

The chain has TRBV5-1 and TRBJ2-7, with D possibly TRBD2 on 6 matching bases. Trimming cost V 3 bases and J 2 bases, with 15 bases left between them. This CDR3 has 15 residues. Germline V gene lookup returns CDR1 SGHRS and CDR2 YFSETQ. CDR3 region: CASSSWGGATYEQYF. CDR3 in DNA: TGCGCCAGCAGCTCCTGGGGCGGGGCTACCTACGAGCAGTACTTC.

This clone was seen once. For the CDR3, the DNA is TGCGCCAGCAGCTTGGATGTCCGAGGTAGTGTTTGGTCCTACGAGCAGTACTTC. The encoded protein is CASSLDVRGSVWSYEQYF. The V gene is TRBV5-1, the J gene TRBJ2-7; D not certain. The V and J ends lost 0 bases and 1 base respectively, with 20 bases between them. This CDR3 comprises 18 residues. The V gene's germline CDR1 is SGHRS and CDR2 YFSETQ.

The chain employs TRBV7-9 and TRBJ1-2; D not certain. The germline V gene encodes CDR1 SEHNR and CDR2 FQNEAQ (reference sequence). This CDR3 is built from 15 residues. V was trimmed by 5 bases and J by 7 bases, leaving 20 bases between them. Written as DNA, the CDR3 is TGTGCCAGCAGCACTTGGCGGCGCGGCAGCGGTGGCTACACCTTC. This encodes CASSTWRRGSGGYTF.

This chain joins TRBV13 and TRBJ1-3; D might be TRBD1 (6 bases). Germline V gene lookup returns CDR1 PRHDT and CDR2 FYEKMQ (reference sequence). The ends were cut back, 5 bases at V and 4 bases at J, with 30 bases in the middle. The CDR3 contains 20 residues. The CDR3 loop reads CASSPRSWAGWGLTGNTIYF. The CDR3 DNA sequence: TGTGCCAGCAGCCCTCGTTCATGGGCAGGCTGGGGGCTAACAGGAAACACCATATATTTT. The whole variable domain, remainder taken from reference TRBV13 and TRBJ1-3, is AAGVIQSPRHLIKEKRETATLKCYPIPRHDTVYWYQQGPGQDPQFLISFYEKMQSDKGSIPDRFSAQQFSDYHSELNMSSLELGDSALYFCASSPRSWAGWGLTGNTIYFGEGSWLTVV.

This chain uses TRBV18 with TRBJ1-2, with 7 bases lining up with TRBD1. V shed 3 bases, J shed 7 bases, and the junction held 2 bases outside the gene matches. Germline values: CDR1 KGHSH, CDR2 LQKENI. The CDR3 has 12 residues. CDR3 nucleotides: TGTGCCAGCTCACCTGAGGGGGCTGGCTACACCTTC. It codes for CASSPEGAGYTF.

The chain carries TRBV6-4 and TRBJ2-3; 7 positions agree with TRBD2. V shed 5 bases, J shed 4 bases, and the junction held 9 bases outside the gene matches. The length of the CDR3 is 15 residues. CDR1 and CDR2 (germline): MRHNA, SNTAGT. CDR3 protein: CASSPFGGNADTQYF. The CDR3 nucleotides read TGTGCCAGCAGTCCATTCGGGGGGAACGCAGATACGCAGTATTTT.

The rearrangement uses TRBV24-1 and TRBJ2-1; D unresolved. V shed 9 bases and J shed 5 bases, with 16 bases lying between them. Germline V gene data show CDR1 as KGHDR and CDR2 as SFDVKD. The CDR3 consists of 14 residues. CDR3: CATGTTNPHNEQFF. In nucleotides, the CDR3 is TGTGCCACCGGAACGACAAACCCCCACAATGAGCAGTTCTTC.

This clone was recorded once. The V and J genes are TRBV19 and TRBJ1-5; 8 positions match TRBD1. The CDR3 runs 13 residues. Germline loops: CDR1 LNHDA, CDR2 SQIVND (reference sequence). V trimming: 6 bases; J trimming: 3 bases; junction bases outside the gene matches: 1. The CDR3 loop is CASRDRDNQPQHF. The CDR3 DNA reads TGTGCCAGTAGGGACAGGGACAATCAGCCCCAGCATTTT.

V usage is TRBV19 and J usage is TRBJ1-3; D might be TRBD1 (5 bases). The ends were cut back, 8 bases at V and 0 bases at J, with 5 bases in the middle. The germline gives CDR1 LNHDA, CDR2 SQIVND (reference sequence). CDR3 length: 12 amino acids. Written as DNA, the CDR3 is TGTGCCAGTGGACACTCTGGAAACACCATATATTTT. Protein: CASGHSGNTIYF.

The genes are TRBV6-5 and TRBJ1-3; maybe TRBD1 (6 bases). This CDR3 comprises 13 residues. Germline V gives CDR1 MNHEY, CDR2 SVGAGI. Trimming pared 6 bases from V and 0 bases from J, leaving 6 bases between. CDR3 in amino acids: CASRDSSGNTIYF. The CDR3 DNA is TGTGCCAGCAGGGACAGCTCTGGAAACACCATATATTTT.

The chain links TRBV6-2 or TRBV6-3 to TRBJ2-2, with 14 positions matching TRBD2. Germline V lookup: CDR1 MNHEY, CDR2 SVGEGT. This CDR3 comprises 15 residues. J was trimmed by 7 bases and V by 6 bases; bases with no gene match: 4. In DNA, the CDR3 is TGTGCCAGCAGCGCGGGACTAGCGGGGGTCGGGGAGCTGTTTTTT. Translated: CASSAGLAGVGELFF.

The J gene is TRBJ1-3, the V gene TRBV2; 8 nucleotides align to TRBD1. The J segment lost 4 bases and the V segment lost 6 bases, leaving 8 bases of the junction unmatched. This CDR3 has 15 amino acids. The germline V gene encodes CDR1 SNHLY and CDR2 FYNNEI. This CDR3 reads CASRGDRRYGNTIYF. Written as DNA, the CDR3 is TGTGCCAGCAGGGGGGACAGGCGGTACGGAAACACCATATATTTT.

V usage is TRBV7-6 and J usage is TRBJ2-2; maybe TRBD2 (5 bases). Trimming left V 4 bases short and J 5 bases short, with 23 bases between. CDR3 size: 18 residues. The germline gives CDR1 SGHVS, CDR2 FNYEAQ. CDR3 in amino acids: CASSSEVMGGQDTGELFF. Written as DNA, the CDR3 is TGTGCCAGCAGCTCCGAGGTGATGGGCGGGCAAGATACCGGGGAGCTGTTTTTT.